Listed below are T cell receptor beta chains from one sample, sequenced in a study of CD8+ T cells in alopecia areata. Profiled with immunoSEQ multiplex PCR; TCRdb holds only in-frame clones, not every one. This table holds 150,000 to 200,000 clones, 64% found once. The sample here was CD4+ T cells sorted from blood, taken at roughly week 49, from a patient treated with tofacitinib. The receptor source for this set is a human donor with alopecia areata. Both conserved end residues are part of each CDR3.

j_call,v_call,cdr3_aa
TRBJ2-5,TRBV5-1,CASSQNLAETQYF
TRBJ1-2,TRBV4-3,CASSQGIRNYGYTF
TRBJ1-2,TRBV19,CASRMDVNYGYTF
TRBJ2-3,TRBV7-8,CASGPPGGTDTQYF
TRBJ2-5,TRBV5-6,CASSLWIQETQYF
TRBJ1-2,TRBV20-1,CSAIVGLGYTF
TRBJ1-2,TRBV5-1,CASSKGTRDYGYTF
TRBJ1-5,TRBV6-1,CASSEGGREPQHF
TRBJ2-3,TRBV6-5,CASRDPHKSTDTQYF
TRBJ2-1,TRBV5-6,CASSADSGRTNNEQFF
TRBJ1-2,TRBV29-1,CSAATGNGGGYTF
TRBJ1-1,TRBV2,CASDLGWGTEAFF
TRBJ2-2,TRBV27,CASSSLSHTGELFF
TRBJ2-1,TRBV29-1,CSVGGVHNEQFF
TRBJ2-1,TRBV10-3,CAISESSRDRAYNEQFF
TRBJ2-5,TRBV29-1,CSGTEVTGRETQYF
TRBJ1-2,TRBV25-1,CASSFGQNYGYTF
TRBJ2-7,TRBV7-2,CASSLVQNSGAYEQYF
TRBJ1-1,TRBV30,CAWRLQGAEAFF
TRBJ1-3,TRBV30,CAWDILSGNTIYF
TRBJ2-5,TRBV9,CASSVAMRNQETQYF
TRBJ2-5,TRBV6-6,CAIYPWGLKTQYF
TRBJ2-5,TRBV28,CASRGETQYF
TRBJ2-7,TRBV7-7,CASSPGQGMDEQYF
TRBJ1-2,TRBV10-1,CATSRTVDYGYTF
TRBJ1-1,TRBV30,CAWSLTGRTEAFF
TRBJ2-5,TRBV2,CASRWTSRETQYF
TRBJ2-7,TRBV10-3,CAISPGQPYEQYF
TRBJ2-3,TRBV10-3,CAKDRTETRPDTQYF
TRBJ1-5,TRBV30,CAFQVPNQPQHF
TRBJ1-1,TRBV30,CAWSVSQALPEAFF
TRBJ1-6,TRBV27,CASRAGRSPLHF
TRBJ2-1,TRBV29-1,CSVERNNEQFF
TRBJ2-7,TRBV28,CASRSDSYEQYF
TRBJ2-1,TRBV6-5,CASGTGGLEQFF
TRBJ1-2,TRBV30,CAWSVGMSYGYTF
TRBJ1-4,TRBV7-2,CASSSPRGGTNEKLFF
TRBJ2-1,TRBV6-4,CATRGGAQNEQFF
TRBJ2-7,TRBV5-1,CASSSGQGTYYEQYF
TRBJ1-2,TRBV10-3,CAISGTQGNLGYTF
TRBJ2-7,TRBV6-5,CASSYSWRQSAYEQYF
TRBJ2-1,TRBV15,CATSRAGGGNEQFF
TRBJ2-1,TRBV9,CASSPYNEQFF
TRBJ1-1,TRBV6-5,CASSYDSGAEAFF
TRBJ2-5,TRBV5-6,CASRSGLAGGRETQYF
TRBJ2-5,TRBV4-3,CASSRLDRDNEETQYF
TRBJ2-5,TRBV10-3,CAISEPGTQETQYF
TRBJ2-4,TRBV5-1,CASSLGLVSENIQYF
TRBJ1-1,TRBV11-2,CASSLPPGRRRSPEAFF
TRBJ1-1,TRBV4-3,CASSQERVSNTEAFF
TRBJ2-1,TRBV7-3,CASSPSGLEQFF
TRBJ2-1,TRBV7-2,CASSLPGTANNEQFF
TRBJ2-5,TRBV5-6,CASSLGLAGQETQYF
TRBJ1-1,TRBV29-1,CSVSTTGRNTEAFF